The clone carrying this T cell receptor (beta chain) was seen more than once but under ten times. Its specificity is unknown. The entry originates in a study of identical twins. The CDR3 spans 13 residues. Germline CDR1 and CDR2: DFQATT and SNEGSKA (reference sequence). Trimming left V 2 bases short and J 0 bases short, with 7 bases between. Whole-study results and caveats: Monozygotic twin pairs showed more out-of-frame TCR alpha sharing than models estimated. Carriage of fewer insertions was seen in abundant cord blood beta clonotypes, whereas memory repertoires showed none. Excess sharing by twins proved weaker in beta out-of-frame sequences.

TCRdb ran MiXCR on the 5' RACE reads and lists one entry per CDR3 protein. The data contain approximately 530,000 distinct CDR3 sequences, about 20% of them singletons. The same sample was also used in a study of yellow fever vaccine responses in identical twins.

The sequencing sample was made of CD4+ T cells sorted from blood. The sequence derives from a woman between 18 and 30 years old in good health. The chain has TRBV20-1 and TRBJ1-1; perhaps TRBD1 as D (5 bases). CDR3: CSARTGMNTEAFF. The CDR3 region has the DNA TGCAGTGCTAGAACAGGAATGAACACTGAAGCTTTCTTT.